This T cell receptor beta chain is drawn from a study of T cells in tuberculosis. The CDR3 has 16 amino acids. TCRdb keeps only in-frame clones here, not all; method: immunoSEQ multiplex PCR. There are 20,000 to 25,000 clones in the sample; around 94% occur only once, and roughly a sixth lies in the top ten. The chain uses TRBV21-1 and TRBJ2-4; the tabulated D call, TRBD1, remains unverified against the DNA. TRBV21-1 represents a pseudogene. The source of this sequence is a donor between 10 and 35 years old with latent tuberculosis or without tuberculosis infection. Some clones in this sample may be carry-over from other donors' samples. Sequenced sample: PBMCs. The CDR3 DNA reads as TGTGCCAGCAGCAAAGCTCAGGGGGGAGCCAAAAACATTCAGTACTTC. This gives the protein CASSKAQGGAKNIQYF.